The 9 T cell receptor beta chains below were found in one sample sequenced in a study of cytomegalovirus exposure and HLA in healthy donors. The PCR ran on 60 Vbeta and 13 Jbeta primers. Sequencing was performed with immunoSEQ multiplex PCR; in TCRdb, only in-frame clones are kept and a portion is missing. Of some 130,000 clones listed, roughly 80% are singletons. Source material: PBMCs. The receptors stem from a man aged 25 to 40 in good health and CMV-seronegative.

The chain combines TRBV7-2 with TRBJ2-2; 11 nucleotides line up with TRBD1. This CDR3 has 15 amino acids. Germline CDR1 is SGHTA and CDR2 is FQGNSA. Losses at the gene ends were 3 bases for V and 4 bases for J; bases not matched to a gene: 1. DNA for the CDR3: TGTGCCAGCAGCTTGGACAGGGGGCGCACCGGGGAGCTGTTTTTT. Protein: CASSLDRGRTGELFF.

The count of this clone is one. V and J are TRBV25-1 and TRBJ2-1, with 12 bases matching TRBD1. The CDR3 sequence is 18 residues long. Per germline, CDR1 MGHDK and CDR2 SYGVNS. J lost 6 bases, V lost 4 bases, and 13 bases had no gene match. CDR3 nucleotides: TGTGCCAGCAGTGGGGACAGGGGGCCCGGCTCAGGTCGCAATGAGCAGTTCTTC. Residues: CASSGDRGPGSGRNEQFF. The full variable domain, with the rest looked up from reference TRBV25-1 and TRBJ2-1, is EADIYQTPRYLVIGTGKKITLECSQTMGHDKMYWYQQDPGMELHLIHYSYGVNSTEKGDLSSESTVSRIRTEHFPLTLESARPSHTSQYLCASSGDRGPGSGRNEQFFGPGTRLTVL.

This rearrangement joins TRBV4-1 to TRBJ1-5; a possible D gene is TRBD1 (6 bases). Germline loops: CDR1 MGHRA, CDR2 YSYEKL. The ends were cut back, 0 bases at V and 3 bases at J, with 15 bases in the middle. This CDR3 has 17 residues. CDR3 region: CASSQEARDILNQPQHF. CDR3 coding DNA: TGCGCCAGCAGCCAAGAGGCCAGGGACATACTCAATCAGCCCCAGCATTTT.

This clone was found once. The gene calls are TRBV7-8 and TRBJ2-7; D possibly corresponds to TRBD1 (6 bases). Per the germline V gene, CDR1 is SGHVS and CDR2 is FQNEAQ. There are 15 residues in the CDR3. The V end was cut by 5 bases, the J end by 0 bases, with 14 bases between. The CDR3 is CASSRDRFSSYEQYF. The CDR3 nucleotides are TGTGCCAGCAGCCGCGACAGGTTTAGCTCCTACGAGCAGTACTTC.

CDR3 amino acids: CASGTAGNTIYF. The CDR3 DNA reads as TGTGCCAGCGGGACAGCTGGAAACACCATATATTTT. The rearrangement uses TRBV7-2 and TRBJ1-3; 7 bases map to TRBD1. From germline, CDR1 is SGHTA and CDR2 FQGNSA. Germline trimming cut 8 bases from V and 2 bases from J; bases unmatched to any gene: 0. This CDR3 comprises 12 residues. Variable domain in full (rest from reference TRBV7-2 and TRBJ1-3): GAGVSQSPSNKVTEKGKDVELRCDPISGHTALYWYRQSLGQGLEFLIYFQGNSAPDKSGLPSDRFSAERTGGSVSTLTIQRTQQEDSAVYLCASGTAGNTIYFGEGSWLTVV.

The V gene is TRBV6-1, the J gene TRBJ1-1; possible D gene TRBD1, 6 bases. The CDR3 is 14 residues long. With 6 bases removed from V and 1 base from J, the gap between germline ends came to 12 bases. The germline V gene has CDR1 MNHNS and CDR2 SASEGT. CDR3 sequence reads: CASSGQSGNTEAFF. CDR3 DNA sequence: TGTGCCAGCAGCGGACAGAGCGGGAACACTGAAGCTTTCTTT.

The chain uses TRBV28 and TRBJ2-5; weak D call: TRBD2 (5 bases). Judging by the DNA end, TRBJ2-7 fits better; the J call may be wrong. The germline V gene has CDR1 MDHEN and CDR2 SYDVKM. The CDR3 has 16 amino acids. The CDR3 coding sequence is TGTGCCAGCAGACCCCCCGGGATAGCGTTTTTCTACGAGCAGTACTTC. Protein product: CASRPPGIAFFYEQYF.

This rearrangement joins TRBV27 to TRBJ2-6; 7 nucleotides align to TRBD1. This CDR3 has 17 amino acids. Germline values: CDR1 MNHEY, CDR2 SMNVEV (reference sequence). V lost 3 bases, J lost 0 bases, and 5 bases stayed unmatched. CDR3 sequence: CASSLRDSISGANVLTF. For the CDR3, the DNA is TGTGCCAGCAGTTTGAGGGACAGCATCTCTGGGGCCAACGTCCTGACTTTC. The variable domain in full, with the rest retrieved from reference TRBV27 and TRBJ2-6, is EAQVTQNPRYLITVTGKKLTVTCSQNMNHEYMSWYRQDPGLGLRQIYYSMNVEVTDKGDVPEGYKVSRKEKRNFPLILESPSPNQTSLYFCASSLRDSISGANVLTFGAGSRLTVL.

Points on this clone: The junction differs from germline at one of its ends, possibly a read error. Other DNA variants within this sample encode the same CDR3. The rearrangement joins TRBV30 to TRBJ1-5; 9 bases line up with TRBD1. Germline V lookup: CDR1 GTSNPN, CDR2 SVGIG (reference sequence). The CDR3 spans 13 residues. CDR3 loop: CAWSTQGAQPQHF. The CDR3, as DNA: TGCGCCTGGAGTACACAGGGGGCCCAGCCCCAGCATTTT. Supplemented by reference TRBV30 and TRBJ1-5, the full variable domain reads SQTIHQWPATLVQPVGSPLSLECTVEGTSNPNLYWYRQAAGRGLQLLFYSVGIGQISSEVPQNLSASRPQDRQFILSSKKLLLSDSGFYLCAWSTQGAQPQHFGDGTRLSIL.